This T cell receptor (beta chain) stems from a study of T cells after yellow fever vaccination. Overall study context: Libraries from low-cell-number fractions were prepared with the SMART-Seq v4 Ultra Low Input RNA kit. Study-wide results and limits: Any FACS-sorted repertoire could hold abundant clonotypes that contaminate it from the bulk population.

The CDR3 totals 12 residues. The V gene's germline CDR1 is SQVTM and CDR2 ANQGSEA. Trimming left V 4 bases short and J 5 bases short, with 11 bases between. One entry per CDR3 protein results from TCRdb running MiXCR on the 5' RACE reads. The profile shows a few hundred thousand distinct CDR3 sequences, approximately 12% of them singletons. Regarding this clonotype: Its antigen is not identified.

The sample consisted of CD4+ T cells sorted from PBMCs, taken 45 days after the yellow fever booster vaccination. The sequence was collected from a man aged 25-45 years who received the YFV17D yellow fever vaccine. V is TRBV29-1 and J is TRBJ2-5, with unresolved D. The CDR3 is CSVVAGSETQYF. The CDR3 region has the DNA TGCAGCGTTGTAGCAGGTTCGGAGACCCAGTACTTC.